Listed here are 15 T cell receptor beta chains from one sample, sequenced in a study of Graves' ophthalmopathy and Graves' hyperthyroidism. From RNA, the CDR3 regions of TCR beta chains were amplified and sequenced. Second-round multiplex PCR came after first-round RT-PCR with HTBI primers. In TCRdb, the multiplex PCR reads were re-called with MiXCR into one record per CDR3 protein. This table has around 400,000 distinct CDR3 sequences, approximately 21% appearing once. Material: peripheral blood. The source is a woman aged 18-29 years with stable Graves' hyperthyroidism.

This clonotype was seen at least ten times. The chain combines TRBV5-1 with TRBJ1-1; possible D gene TRBD1, 5 bases. Germline V gene sequence: CDR1 SGHRS, CDR2 YFSETQ. Trimming took off 3 bases at V and 2 bases at J, with 11 bases between the two ends. The CDR3 runs 14 residues. CDR3 region: CASSYGGFNTEAFF. In DNA form, the CDR3 reads TGCGCCAGCAGCTACGGGGGGTTTAACACTGAAGCTTTCTTT.

This clonotype was found many times. The chain is built from TRBV6-5 and TRBJ1-5; weak D call: TRBD1 (6 bases). Trimming removed 2 bases at V and 4 bases at J, with 6 bases between. This CDR3 comprises 13 residues. Looked up from germline, CDR1 is MNHEY and CDR2 is SVGAGI. CDR3 region: CASSYRGNQPQHF. The CDR3 coding sequence is TGTGCCAGCAGTTACAGGGGGAATCAGCCCCAGCATTTT.

The table lists this clonotype with a few counts. The chain uses TRBV2 and TRBJ2-5; D might be TRBD2 (6 bases). CDR1 SNHLY and CDR2 FYNNEI come from the germline V gene. With 5 bases removed from V and 4 bases from J, the gap between germline ends came to 17 bases. This CDR3 spans 15 amino acids. The CDR3 nucleotides are TGTGCCAGCAGTCCAGAAGCGTTGGGGGGAGAGACCCAGTACTTC. This sequence encodes CASSPEALGGETQYF.

In this sample, this clonotype turned up a few times. The V call is TRBV12-3 or TRBV12-4, the J call TRBJ2-2; 7 bases fit TRBD1. The CDR3 covers 18 residues. V dropped 6 bases and J dropped 1; count of bases not matched to a gene: 14. The CDR3 protein is CASSGDREQHLNTGELFF. The DNA of the CDR3 is TGTGCCAGCAGCGGAGACAGGGAGCAACACCTGAACACCGGGGAGCTGTTTTTT.

This clonotype has more than one count but fewer than ten. No conserved phenylalanine or tryptophan is present at the end of the CDR3, so a read error is the likely explanation. The DNA is left out, because the CDR3 cannot be placed on it with certainty; the CDR3 is given as TCRdb lists it. The chain links TRBV6-1 to TRBJ1-2. Germline V gene lookup returns CDR1 MNHNS and CDR2 SASEGT. The CDR3 sequence runs 13 residues, both termini included. CDR3 protein: CASSSQGEGGYSL.

This clonotype was counted ten times or more. This sequence joins TRBV7-8 and TRBJ1-5; unclear D gene. Trimming took off 5 bases at V and 5 bases at J, with 16 bases between the two ends. The V gene's germline CDR1 is SGHVS and CDR2 FQNEAQ. The CDR3 is 15 amino acids. The CDR3 sequence: CASSPESAAYQPQHF. The CDR3 DNA sequence: TGTGCCAGCAGCCCGGAGTCGGCCGCGTATCAGCCCCAGCATTTT.

The chain carries TRBV10-3 and TRBJ2-2; 10 bases line up with TRBD2. The CDR3 has 15 amino acids. In germline, CDR1 is ENHRY, CDR2 SYGVKD. With 5 bases clipped from V and 3 bases from J, the junction kept 3 bases outside the gene matches. DNA for the CDR3: TGTGCCATCAGTTTAGCGGGAGGAGACACCGGGGAGCTGTTTTTT. This encodes CAISLAGGDTGELFF.

At least ten counts were recorded for this clonotype. CDR3 nucleotides: TGCGCCAGCAGCCAAGGGGCTACGGACTATGGCTACACCTTC. Translated: CASSQGATDYGYTF. V is TRBV4-1 and J is TRBJ1-2; no firm D call. Germline CDR1 and CDR2: MGHRA and YSYEKL. This CDR3 spans 14 amino acids. Trimming removed 1 base from V and 3 bases from J, with 9 bases in between.

V is TRBV28 and J is TRBJ2-5, with TRBD2 matching over 8 bases. Germline V CDR1 and CDR2: MDHEN, SYDVKM. The junction had 13 bases not matched to a gene; V was cut back by 2 bases and J by 5 bases. The CDR3 has 17 amino acids. CDR3 residues: CASSLIWSPSGWETQYF. In DNA, the CDR3 is TGTGCCAGCAGTTTAATATGGTCCCCTAGCGGGTGGGAGACCCAGTACTTC.

J is TRBJ1-1 and V is TRBV7-2; D is undetermined. Deletions cut 6 bases from V and 0 bases from J, with 8 bases between. Germline V CDR1 and CDR2: SGHTA, FQGNSA. The CDR3 sequence is 13 residues long. CDR3 bases: TGTGCCAGCAGTTCAATTCTGAACACTGAAGCTTTCTTT. Its translation: CASSSILNTEAFF.

This clonotype was seen ten or more times. The rearrangement links TRBV19 to TRBJ1-1; D remains ambiguous. The length of the CDR3 is 15 residues. Germline V lookup: CDR1 LNHDA, CDR2 SQIVND (reference sequence). V shed 10 bases and J shed 4 bases, with 22 bases lying between them. CDR3 amino acids: CATTGQRRSSTEAFF. The CDR3 bases are TGTGCCACCACCGGGCAGCGCCGGTCGAGCACTGAAGCTTTCTTT.

The table lists this clonotype with many counts. The V and J genes are TRBV7-2 and TRBJ1-5; D not certain. V shed 5 bases and J shed 7 bases, with 18 bases lying between them. Germline CDR1 and CDR2: SGHTA and FQGNSA. The CDR3 runs 15 residues. The CDR3 bases are TGTGCCAGCAGCCACAAGGTGGTTGTGGAACAGCCCCAGCATTTT. The encoded protein is CASSHKVVVEQPQHF.

This clonotype was counted at least ten times. The chain couples TRBV7-9 to TRBJ1-6; TRBD1 matches at 7 bases. The germline V gene has CDR1 SEHNR and CDR2 FQNEAQ (reference sequence). The CDR3 has 15 amino acids. Unmatched junction bases numbered 4, after V lost 1 base and J lost 7 bases. CDR3 loop: CASSLGQGANSPLHF. The CDR3 nucleotides read TGTGCCAGCAGCTTAGGACAGGGCGCCAATTCACCCCTCCACTTT.

The sample holds many counts of this clonotype. This chain links TRBV5-1 with TRBJ2-2, with D possibly TRBD2 on 5 matching bases. The CDR3 runs to 16 residues. Germline V CDR1 and CDR2: SGHRS, YFSETQ. With 0 bases removed from V and 3 bases from J, the gap between germline ends came to 12 bases. CDR3 bases: TGCGCCAGCAGCTTGGCCTTTAGCGCCTACACCGGGGAGCTGTTTTTT. Protein sequence: CASSLAFSAYTGELFF.

The chain links TRBV30 to TRBJ2-2, with 11 bases aligning to TRBD1. This CDR3 spans 15 amino acids. Germline V gene sequence: CDR1 GTSNPN, CDR2 SVGIG (reference sequence). The ends lost 1 base at V and 5 bases at J; junction bases unmatched: 3. The CDR3 loop is CAWSADRGLTGELFF. CDR3 DNA sequence: TGTGCCTGGAGTGCGGACAGGGGGCTTACCGGGGAGCTGTTTTTT.